This entry features one TCR beta chain sequence. Its antigen is as yet unknown. This record belongs to a study of cytomegalovirus exposure and HLA in healthy donors. Study-wide points: Later findings reportedly placed an Asian-associated ancestry cluster below the roughly 700-donor mean for N-insertions. Apparent HLA restriction characterized most CMV-associated TCR beta chains in a later analysis.

The PCR was carried out with 60 Vbeta primers and 13 Jbeta primers. Here immunoSEQ multiplex PCR was the method, and the copy in TCRdb shows in-frame clones only, minus some. The sample consists of more than 60,000 clones, about 79% of them appearing once. This CDR3 comprises 15 residues. V was pared by 4 bases and J by 0 bases, with 10 bases between. CDR1 and CDR2 from the germline V gene are MRHNA and SNTAGT. Material: PBMCs. The source is a man between 65 and 80 years old in good health and CMV-seropositive. V and J are TRBV6-4 and TRBJ2-1; D is ambiguous. The CDR3 region has the DNA TGTGCCAGCAGTGCTACGGTTAGCTCCTACAATGAGCAGTTCTTC. It is translated as CASSATVSSYNEQFF.